The T cell receptor beta chain described here comes from a study of shared clonotypes between healthy human individuals. A deep-level run was used for the assay. The data were produced by immunoSEQ multiplex PCR, yet TCRdb's version contains in-frame clones alone and is incomplete. The sample includes about 180,000 clones, approximately 92% of them seen just once. Study-wide points: Clonotypes shared by all four donors outscored non-shared clonotypes in generation probability. Depth was large, yet rarefaction showed that sorted-subset sequencing was incomplete. Donors were few, which limited the genetic and exposure-history diversity represented.

The germline V gene encodes CDR1 SGHNT and CDR2 YYREEE (reference sequence). The CDR3 length is 14 residues. Trimming removed 4 bases at V and 0 bases at J, with 5 bases between. Of note for this clone: What it binds is unknown.

The sample taken for sequencing was naive CD4+ T cells sorted from blood. Subset in this sample: CD45RA+ positively selected. The origin of this receptor is a woman under 40 in good health. The genes are TRBV5-4 and TRBJ1-6; D is ambiguous. CDR3 nucleotide sequence: TGTGCCAGCAGCCCGAGCTCCTATAATTCACCCCTCCACTTT. This gives the protein CASSPSSYNSPLHF.